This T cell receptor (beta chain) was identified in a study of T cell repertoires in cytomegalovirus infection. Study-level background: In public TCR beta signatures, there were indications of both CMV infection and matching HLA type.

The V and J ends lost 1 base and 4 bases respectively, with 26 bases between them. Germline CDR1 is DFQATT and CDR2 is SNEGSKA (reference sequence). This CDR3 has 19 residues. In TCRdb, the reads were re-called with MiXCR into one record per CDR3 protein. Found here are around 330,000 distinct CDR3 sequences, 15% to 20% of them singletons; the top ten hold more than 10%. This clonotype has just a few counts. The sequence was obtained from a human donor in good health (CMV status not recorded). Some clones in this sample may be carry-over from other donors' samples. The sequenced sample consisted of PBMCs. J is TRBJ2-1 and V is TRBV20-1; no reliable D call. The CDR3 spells CSARVPRQVGPRQYNEQFF. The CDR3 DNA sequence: TGCAGTGCTAGAGTTCCCCGTCAAGTCGGGCCCCGTCAGTACAATGAGCAGTTCTTC.